This T cell receptor (beta chain) is drawn from a study of blood T cell repertoires in COVID-19. Membership in each cohort depended on participant-reported clinical history. Original processing methods: Nucleated cell number was recorded as an estimate derived from reference gene primer amplification. Generated by immunoSEQ multiplex PCR, the TCRdb table keeps only in-frame clones and is missing some. The DNA gave D and trimming, while V, J and clone size come from that table. Altogether a few hundred thousand clones are present, around 85% being singletons, with the ten largest covering 2.5%. The CDR3 runs to 16 residues. CDR1 and CDR2 (germline): LGHDT, YNNKEL (reference sequence). Trimming at V came to 0 bases and at J to 4 bases, leaving 5 bases not matched to a gene.

This chain joins TRBV3-1 (or the pseudogene TRBV3-2) and TRBJ2-1; 8 nucleotides agree with TRBD2. The sequencing input was PBMCs or T cells enriched from blood (not recorded which). The TCR sequence derives from a woman aged 45-60 years who had recovered from COVID-19. CDR3 protein: CASSQDFSGSYNEQFF. The CDR3, as DNA: TGTGCCAGCAGCCAAGATTTCAGCGGGAGTTACAATGAGCAGTTCTTC.